This T cell receptor beta chain was obtained from a study of blood T cells in healthy people across ages. Study-wide findings and caveats: In older individuals, TCR beta diversity per million T cells was lower, falling roughly linearly with age.

A second PCR of roughly 7 to 11 cycles used a sample-barcoded 5' primer and a J-beta primer mix. TCRdb used MiXCR to reprocess the 5' RACE reads, holding one entry per CDR3 protein. Of over 500,000 distinct CDR3 sequences in the sample, about 51% were seen once. Points on this clonotype: Its antigen is unknown.

The V end was cut by 3 bases, the J end by 4 bases, with 15 bases between. The CDR3 runs 15 residues. The sequenced sample was blood. The chain joins TRBV12-3 or TRBV12-4 to TRBJ1-2; TRBD1 is a possible D gene (5 bases). This TCR was recovered from a woman older than 75 in good health. CDR3 sequence: CASSFSDSGSYGYTF. DNA for the CDR3: TGTGCCAGCAGTTTTAGCGACAGCGGCTCCTATGGCTACACCTTC.